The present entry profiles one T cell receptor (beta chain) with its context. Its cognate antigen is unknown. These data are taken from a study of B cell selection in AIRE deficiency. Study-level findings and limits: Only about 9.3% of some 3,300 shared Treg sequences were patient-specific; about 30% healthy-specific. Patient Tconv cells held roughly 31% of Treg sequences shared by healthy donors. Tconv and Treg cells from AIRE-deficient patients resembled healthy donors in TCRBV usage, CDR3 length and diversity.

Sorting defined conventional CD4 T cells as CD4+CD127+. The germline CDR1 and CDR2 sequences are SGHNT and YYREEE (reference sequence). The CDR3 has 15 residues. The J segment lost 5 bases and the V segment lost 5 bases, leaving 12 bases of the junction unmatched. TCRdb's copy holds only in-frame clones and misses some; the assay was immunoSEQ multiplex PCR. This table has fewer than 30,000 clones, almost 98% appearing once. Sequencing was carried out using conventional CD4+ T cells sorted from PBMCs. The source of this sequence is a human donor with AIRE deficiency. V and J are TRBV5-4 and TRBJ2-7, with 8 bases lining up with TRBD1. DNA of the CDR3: TGTGCCAGCAGATATGGACAGGGAGGTGGGAACGAGCAGTACTTC. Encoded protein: CASRYGQGGGNEQYF.